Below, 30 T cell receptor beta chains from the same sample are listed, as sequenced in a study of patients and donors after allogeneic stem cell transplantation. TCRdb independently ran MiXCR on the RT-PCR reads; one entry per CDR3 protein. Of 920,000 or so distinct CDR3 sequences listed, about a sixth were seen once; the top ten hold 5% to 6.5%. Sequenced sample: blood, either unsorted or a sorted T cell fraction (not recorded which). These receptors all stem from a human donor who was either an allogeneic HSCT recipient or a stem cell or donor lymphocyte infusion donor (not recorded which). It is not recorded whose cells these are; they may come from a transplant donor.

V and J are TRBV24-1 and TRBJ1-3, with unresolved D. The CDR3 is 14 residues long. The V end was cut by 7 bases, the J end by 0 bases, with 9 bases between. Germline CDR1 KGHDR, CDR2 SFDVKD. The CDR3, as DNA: TGTGCCACCAGCTCCCTTATCTCTGGAAACACCATATATTTT. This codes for CATSSLISGNTIYF.

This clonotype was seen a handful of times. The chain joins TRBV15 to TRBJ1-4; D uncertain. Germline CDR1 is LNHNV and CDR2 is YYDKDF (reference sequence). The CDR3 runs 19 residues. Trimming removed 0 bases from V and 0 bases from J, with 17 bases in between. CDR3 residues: CATSREKGGGRPTNEKLFF. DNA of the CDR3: TGTGCCACCAGCAGAGAGAAGGGAGGAGGACGGCCAACTAATGAAAAACTGTTTTTT. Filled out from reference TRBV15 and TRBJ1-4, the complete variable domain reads DAMVIQNPRYQVTQFGKPVTLSCSQTLNHNVMYWYQQKSSQAPKLLFHYYDKDFNNEADTPDNFQSRRPNTSFCFLDIRSPGLGDTAMYLCATSREKGGGRPTNEKLFFGSGTQLSVL.

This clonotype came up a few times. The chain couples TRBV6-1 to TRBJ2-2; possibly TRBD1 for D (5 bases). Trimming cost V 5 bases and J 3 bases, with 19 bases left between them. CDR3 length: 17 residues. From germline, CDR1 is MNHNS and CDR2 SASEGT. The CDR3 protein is CASSLGKTEGYTGELFF. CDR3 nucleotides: TGTGCCAGCAGTCTGGGGAAGACAGAAGGATACACCGGGGAGCTGTTTTTT.

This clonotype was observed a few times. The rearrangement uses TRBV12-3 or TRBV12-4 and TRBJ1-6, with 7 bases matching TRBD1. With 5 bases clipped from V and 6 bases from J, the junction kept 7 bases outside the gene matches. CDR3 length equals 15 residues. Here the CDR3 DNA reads TGTGCCAGCAGTAGTCGGACAGGTTTTAATTCACCCCTCCACTTT. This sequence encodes CASSSRTGFNSPLHF.

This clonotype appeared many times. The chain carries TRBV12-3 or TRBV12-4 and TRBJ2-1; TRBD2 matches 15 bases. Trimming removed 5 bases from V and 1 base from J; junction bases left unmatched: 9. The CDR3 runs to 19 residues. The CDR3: CASSPPGLAGGWSYNEQFF. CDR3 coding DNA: TGTGCCAGCAGTCCCCCGGGACTAGCGGGGGGTTGGTCCTACAATGAGCAGTTCTTC.

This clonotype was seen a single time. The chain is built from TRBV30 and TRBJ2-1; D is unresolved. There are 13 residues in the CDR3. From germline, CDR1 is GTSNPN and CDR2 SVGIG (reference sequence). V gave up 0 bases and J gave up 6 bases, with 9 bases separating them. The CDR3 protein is CAWSVALGNEQFF. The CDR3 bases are TGTGCCTGGAGTGTGGCCCTGGGCAATGAGCAGTTCTTC.

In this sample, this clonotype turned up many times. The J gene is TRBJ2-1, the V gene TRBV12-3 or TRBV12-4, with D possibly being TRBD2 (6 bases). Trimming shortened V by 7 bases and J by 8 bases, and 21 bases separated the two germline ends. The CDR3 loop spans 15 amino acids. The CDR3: CASTEGTGERDEQFF. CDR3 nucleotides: TGTGCCAGCACCGAGGGTACGGGAGAGCGAGATGAGCAGTTCTTC.

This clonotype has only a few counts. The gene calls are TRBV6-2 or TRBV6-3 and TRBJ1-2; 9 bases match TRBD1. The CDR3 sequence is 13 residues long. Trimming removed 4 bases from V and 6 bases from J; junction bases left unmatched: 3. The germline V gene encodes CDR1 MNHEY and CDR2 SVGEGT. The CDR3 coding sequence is TGTGCCAGCAGTTGGACAGGGGAGGATGGCTACACCTTC. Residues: CASSWTGEDGYTF.

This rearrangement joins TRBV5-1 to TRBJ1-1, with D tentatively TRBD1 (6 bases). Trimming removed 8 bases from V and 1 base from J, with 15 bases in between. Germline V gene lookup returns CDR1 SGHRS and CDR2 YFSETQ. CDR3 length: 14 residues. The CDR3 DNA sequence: TGCGCCAGTTGTAGACAGGTGCCGAACACTGAAGCTTTCTTT. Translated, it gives CASCRQVPNTEAFF.

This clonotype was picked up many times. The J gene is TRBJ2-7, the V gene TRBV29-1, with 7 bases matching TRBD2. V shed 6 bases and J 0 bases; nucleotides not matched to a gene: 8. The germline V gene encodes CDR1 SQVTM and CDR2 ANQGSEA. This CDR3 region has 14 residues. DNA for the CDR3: TGCAGCGTCCGAACTAGCGCTCACTCCTACGAGCAGTACTTC. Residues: CSVRTSAHSYEQYF.

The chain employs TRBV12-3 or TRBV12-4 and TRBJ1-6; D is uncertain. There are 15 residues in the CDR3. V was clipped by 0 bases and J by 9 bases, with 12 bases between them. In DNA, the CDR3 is TGTGCCAGCAGTTTAGCAACAAAGGGAGGTTCACCCCTCCACTTT. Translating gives CASSLATKGGSPLHF.

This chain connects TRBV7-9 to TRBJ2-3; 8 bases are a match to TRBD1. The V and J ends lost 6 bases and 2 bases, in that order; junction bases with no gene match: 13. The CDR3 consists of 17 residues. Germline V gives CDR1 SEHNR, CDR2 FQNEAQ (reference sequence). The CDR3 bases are TGTGCCAGCAGTCATGCTCCGGGACAGGCAGACACAGATACGCAGTATTTT. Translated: CASSHAPGQADTDTQYF. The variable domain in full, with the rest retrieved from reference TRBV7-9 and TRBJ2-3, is DTGVSQNPRHKITKRGQNVTFRCDPISEHNRLYWYRQTLGQGPEFLTYFQNEAQLEKSRLLSDRFSAERPKGSFSTLEIQRTEQGDSAMYLCASSHAPGQADTDTQYFGPGTRLTVL.

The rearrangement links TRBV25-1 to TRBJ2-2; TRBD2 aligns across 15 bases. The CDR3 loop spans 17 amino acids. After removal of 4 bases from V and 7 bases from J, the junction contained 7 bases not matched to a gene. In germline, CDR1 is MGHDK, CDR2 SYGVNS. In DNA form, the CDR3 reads TGTGCCAGCAGTGCCGGACTAGCGGGAGGGCCCGGCGGGGAGCTGTTTTTT. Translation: CASSAGLAGGPGGELFF.

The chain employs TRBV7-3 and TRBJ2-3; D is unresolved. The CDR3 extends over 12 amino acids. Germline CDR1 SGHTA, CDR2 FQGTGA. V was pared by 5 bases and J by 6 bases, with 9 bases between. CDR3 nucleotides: TGTGCCAGCAGCATACACGGGGATACGCAGTATTTT. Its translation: CASSIHGDTQYF.

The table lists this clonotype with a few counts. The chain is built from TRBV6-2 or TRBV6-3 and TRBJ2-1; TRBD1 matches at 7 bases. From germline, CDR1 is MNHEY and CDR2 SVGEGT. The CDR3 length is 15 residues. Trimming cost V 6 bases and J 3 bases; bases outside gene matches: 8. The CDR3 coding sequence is TGTGCCAGCAGGGGTGACAGGGAAGACTACAATGAGCAGTTCTTC. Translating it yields CASRGDREDYNEQFF.

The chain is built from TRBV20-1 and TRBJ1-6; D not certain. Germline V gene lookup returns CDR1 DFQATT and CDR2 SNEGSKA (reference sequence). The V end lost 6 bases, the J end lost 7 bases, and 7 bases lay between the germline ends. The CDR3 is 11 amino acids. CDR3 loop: CSAGPNSPLHF. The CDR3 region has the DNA TGCAGTGCAGGCCCAAATTCACCCCTCCACTTT.

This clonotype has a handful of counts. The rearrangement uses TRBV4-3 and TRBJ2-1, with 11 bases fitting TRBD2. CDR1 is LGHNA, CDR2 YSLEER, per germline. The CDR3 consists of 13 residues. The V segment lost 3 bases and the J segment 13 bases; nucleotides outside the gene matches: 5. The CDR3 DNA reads TGCGCCAGCAGCCAGATACTAGCGGGGGCCCAGTTCTTC. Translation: CASSQILAGAQFF.

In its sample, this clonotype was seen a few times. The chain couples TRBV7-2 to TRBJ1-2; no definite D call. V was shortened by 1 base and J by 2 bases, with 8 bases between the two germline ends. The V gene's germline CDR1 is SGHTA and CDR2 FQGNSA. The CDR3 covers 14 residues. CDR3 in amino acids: CASSLVEGNYGYTF. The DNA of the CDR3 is TGTGCCAGCAGCTTAGTGGAGGGCAACTATGGCTACACCTTC.

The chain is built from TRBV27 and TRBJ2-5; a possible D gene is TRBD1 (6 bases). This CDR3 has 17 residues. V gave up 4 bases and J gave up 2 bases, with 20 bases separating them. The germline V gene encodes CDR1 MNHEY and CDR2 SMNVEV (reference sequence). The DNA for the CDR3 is TGTGCCAGCAGTTCCAGGGCAGGGGACCTAACGCAAGAGACCCAGTACTTC. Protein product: CASSSRAGDLTQETQYF.

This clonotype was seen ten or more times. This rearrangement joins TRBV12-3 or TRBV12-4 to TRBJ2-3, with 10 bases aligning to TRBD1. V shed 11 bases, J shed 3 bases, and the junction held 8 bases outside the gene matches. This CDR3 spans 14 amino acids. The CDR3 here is CADRLGQGTDTQYF. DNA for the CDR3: TGTGCCGACAGGTTGGGACAGGGGACAGATACGCAGTATTTT.

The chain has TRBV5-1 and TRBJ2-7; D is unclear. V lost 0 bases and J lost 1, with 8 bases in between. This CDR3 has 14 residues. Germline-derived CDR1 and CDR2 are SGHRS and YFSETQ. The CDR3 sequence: CASSLDAVSYEQYF. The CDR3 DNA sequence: TGCGCCAGCAGCTTGGACGCGGTATCCTACGAGCAGTACTTC.

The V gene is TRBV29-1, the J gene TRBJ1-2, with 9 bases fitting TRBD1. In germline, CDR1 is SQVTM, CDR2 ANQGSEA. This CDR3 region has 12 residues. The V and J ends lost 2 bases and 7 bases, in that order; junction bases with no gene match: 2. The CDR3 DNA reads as TGCAGCGTTGAAACAGGGGGCAGTGGCTACACCTTC. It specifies CSVETGGSGYTF.

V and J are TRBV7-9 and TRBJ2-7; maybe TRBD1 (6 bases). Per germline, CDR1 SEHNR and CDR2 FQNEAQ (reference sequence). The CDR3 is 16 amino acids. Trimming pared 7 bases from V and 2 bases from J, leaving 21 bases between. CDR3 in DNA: TGTGCCAGCAATCTACCCTCTCCACAGGGTCCCTACGAGCAGTACTTC. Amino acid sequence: CASNLPSPQGPYEQYF.

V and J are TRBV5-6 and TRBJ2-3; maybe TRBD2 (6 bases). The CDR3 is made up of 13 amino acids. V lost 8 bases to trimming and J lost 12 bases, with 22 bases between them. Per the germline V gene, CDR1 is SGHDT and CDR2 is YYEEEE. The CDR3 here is CASTQSGGASQYF. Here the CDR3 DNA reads TGTGCCAGTACCCAGTCCGGGGGAGCTTCTCAGTATTTT.

In DNA form, the CDR3 reads TGTGCCAGCAGAAAGACTAGCGAGCAAGAGACCCAGTACTTC. It translates to CASRKTSEQETQYF. This rearrangement joins TRBV12-3 or TRBV12-4 to TRBJ2-5, with 8 bases aligning to TRBD2. There are 14 residues in the CDR3. V trimming: 6 bases; J trimming: 2 bases; junction bases outside the gene matches: 5.

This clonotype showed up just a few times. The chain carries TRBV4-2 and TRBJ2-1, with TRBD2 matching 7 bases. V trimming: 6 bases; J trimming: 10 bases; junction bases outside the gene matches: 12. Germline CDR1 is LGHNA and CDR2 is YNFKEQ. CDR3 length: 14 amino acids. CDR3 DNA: TGTGCCAGCAGACAGCAGCGGGGACGCGGGGAGCAGTTCTTC. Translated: CASRQQRGRGEQFF.

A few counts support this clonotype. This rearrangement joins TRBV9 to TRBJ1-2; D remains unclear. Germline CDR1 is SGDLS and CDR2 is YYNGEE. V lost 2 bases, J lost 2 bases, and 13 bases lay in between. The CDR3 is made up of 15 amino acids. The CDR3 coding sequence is TGTGCCAGCAGCGTGAGGGAGAGGGCGAACTATGGCTACACCTTC. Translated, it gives CASSVRERANYGYTF.

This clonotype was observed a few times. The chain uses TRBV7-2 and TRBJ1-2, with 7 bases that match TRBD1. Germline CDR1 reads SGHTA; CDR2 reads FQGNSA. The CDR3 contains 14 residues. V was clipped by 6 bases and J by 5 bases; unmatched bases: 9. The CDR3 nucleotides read TGTGCCAGCAGGGACAGGCTCCCTGGTTATGGCTACACCTTC. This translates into CASRDRLPGYGYTF.

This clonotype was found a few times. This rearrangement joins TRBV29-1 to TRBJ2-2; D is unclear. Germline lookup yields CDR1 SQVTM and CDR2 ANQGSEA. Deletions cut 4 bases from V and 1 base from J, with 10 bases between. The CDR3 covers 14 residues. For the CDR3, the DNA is TGCAGCGTTGGGTATACCTGGAACACCGGGGAGCTGTTTTTT. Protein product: CSVGYTWNTGELFF.

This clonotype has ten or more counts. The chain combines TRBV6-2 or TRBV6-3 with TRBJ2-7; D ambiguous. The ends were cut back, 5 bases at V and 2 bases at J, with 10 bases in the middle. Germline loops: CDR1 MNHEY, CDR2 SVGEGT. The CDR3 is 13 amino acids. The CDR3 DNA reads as TGTGCCAGCAGTCCCCGTTCTACCTACGAGCAGTACTTC. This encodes CASSPRSTYEQYF.